The clone carrying this TCR beta chain was observed a few times. The CDR3 regions of TCR beta were amplified from RNA transcripts. The study used the HTBI primer set for a first-round RT-PCR of the TCR CDR3. TCRdb independently ran MiXCR on the multiplex PCR reads; one entry per CDR3 protein. The table lists 500,000 to 600,000 distinct CDR3 sequences, just under 20% of them singletons. This entry is derived from a study of T cells in Graves' hyperthyroidism and ophthalmopathy. Germline CDR1 MGHRA, CDR2 YSYEKL. Trimming cost V 0 bases and J 3 bases, with 9 bases left between them. This CDR3 has 15 residues.

Material: blood. V usage is TRBV4-1 and J usage is TRBJ2-1; no clear D gene. This clonotype was obtained from a man in his forties with Graves' ophthalmopathy. The chain's CDR3 is CASSQEFQIYNEQFF. In DNA form, the CDR3 reads TGCGCCAGCAGCCAAGAGTTCCAGATCTACAATGAGCAGTTCTTC.